This T cell receptor beta chain was sequenced during a study of cytomegalovirus exposure and HLA in healthy donors. Findings of the study overall: About 87% or about 30% of the time was how often most TCR beta V segments were productive, according to an earlier analysis. About 150 TCR beta chains were listed as cytomegalovirus-associated. TCR beta V- and J-gene trimming was later associated with a missense DCLRE1C variant.

As concerns this clone: Its antigen is unidentified.

Per the germline V gene, CDR1 is SGHTA and CDR2 is FQGNSA. V was pared by 6 bases and J by 1 base, with 9 bases between. The CDR3 is 13 amino acids. Researchers ran the PCR with 60 Vbeta and 13 Jbeta primers. Profiled with immunoSEQ multiplex PCR; TCRdb holds only in-frame clones, not every one. The sample has some 110,000 clones, 60% to 85% seen once. Sequenced sample: PBMCs. This chain uses TRBV7-2 with TRBJ1-2; D is perhaps TRBD1 (6 bases). This TCR was sampled from a male donor in good health and CMV-seropositive. The chain's CDR3 is CASRQGINYGYTF. The CDR3 nucleotides are TGTGCCAGCAGACAGGGAATTAACTATGGCTACACCTTC.